Sequencing of this TCR beta chain was carried out in a study of T cell repertoires in cytomegalovirus infection. About the research overall: Both a matching HLA type and CMV infection were indicated by public TCR beta signatures. Study-level points and caveats: HLA-C-restricted CMV clonotypes gave the most frequent clonotype in two of eight donors.

CDR1 is SGHVS, CDR2 FQNEAQ, per germline. The germline V and J ends were trimmed by 3 bases and 5 bases, with 13 bases remaining between them. The CDR3 contains 14 residues. This clonotype has a handful of counts. The antigen remains undetermined. TCRdb passed the reads through MiXCR, listing each CDR3 protein once. This table has a few hundred thousand distinct CDR3 sequences, 34% appearing once. This receptor was taken from a human donor in good health (CMV status not recorded). Some clones in this sample may be carry-over from other donors' samples. J is TRBJ1-1 and V is TRBV7-8, with D uncertain. The source material was cultured PBMCs, sampled from culture after CMV antigen stimulation. The CDR3 DNA reads TGTGCCAGCAGCTTCACGAGGGCTAGGACTGAAGCTTTCTTT. Translating it yields CASSFTRARTEAFF.